The TCR beta chain under discussion was sequenced for a study of Graves' ophthalmopathy and Graves' hyperthyroidism (dated by TCRdb to between 2017 and 2018). As for the study more broadly: Peripheral blood was collected at initial diagnosis, before any treatment. In 6 or 7 hyperthyroidism patients, T-cell repertoires of thyroid tissue and blood were compared. The study used TCR beta repertoire signatures to distinguish Graves' ophthalmopathy from Graves' hyperthyroidism and to predict progression to ophthalmopathy. To explore V-J signatures distinguishing ophthalmopathy from hyperthyroidism, a discovery set of 100 patients (roughly 45 ophthalmopathy, over 55 stable hyperthyroidism) was enrolled. Once sampling was done, hyperthyroidism patients were given methimazole at a starting dose of 30 mg daily, while ophthalmopathy patients were given high-dose intravenous methylprednisolone. For independent validation, a separate cohort was made up of some 18 hyperthyroidism patients plus 17 patients who later progressed from hyperthyroidism to ophthalmopathy. In total, around 140 blood samples were TCR-sequenced: approximately 42 ophthalmopathy, 80 or so hyperthyroidism and roughly 17 hyperthyroidism-to-ophthalmopathy patients.

TCR beta CDR3 regions were amplified from RNA transcripts for repertoire sequencing. The first round of RT-PCR was done with HTBI primers and the Qiagen OneStep RT-PCR kit, and was followed by a second round of multiplex PCR, then size selection and purification. Sequencing of the libraries was carried out on an Illumina HiSeq2000 in paired-end mode with 100 bp reads. The original pipeline was this. SOAPnuke was used to process the reads, throwing out any read that had adapters, had uncalled bases, had a mean Phred below 15, or lacked an exact constant-primer or identifier match. COPE v1.2.5 was used to merge high-quality paired reads. Unique nucleotide sequences were defined as clonotypes and aligned to IMGT TRB V, D and J references using MiTCR v1.1. Only V-J combinations with frequency above 0.0001 were analysed, covering approximately 99% of repertoires. A TCR clonal expansion and chaos score per V-J combination was defined as the ratio of F50 clonal expansion to chaos observed in the TCRdist matrix. Welch's t-statistics and random forest were used to reduce features to over ten V-J combinations, which were fed into a naive Bayes classifier. Thyroid-blood repertoire similarity was quantified with the Morisita-Horn index. The public sequencing data were trimmed at Q25 with fastp and processed into clonotypes with MiXCR by TCRdb, which kept only in-frame beta chains. Each entry is one CDR3 protein sequence, shown with its most common DNA and genes. None of the V and J calls come from the authors' own analysis; TCRdb made them. The sample contains about 240,000 distinct CDR3 sequences, around 42% of them found a single time. The leading ten clones occupy around half of the sample.

Ophthalmopathy patients were characterized by moderately to severely active disease, a Clinical Activity Score of at least 3, a NOSPECS grade of at least 4, and a disease duration under 3 months. Patients were excluded if they had other autoimmune diseases, uncontrolled infections, pregnancy or lactation. Clinical symptoms, serum thyroxine, TRAb, thyroid ultrasound and orbital computed tomography were used for diagnosis. Using Ficoll-Paque density gradient centrifugation, PBMCs were isolated from 9.5 to 10 ml of fresh peripheral blood. Total RNA was extracted with Trizol reagent and quality-checked on an Agilent 2100 Bioanalyzer. Paper-wide results and their limitations: No statistical method was used to set the sample size in advance, and the investigators knew which group each participant was assigned to. In validation, the model predicted ophthalmopathy progression with about 71% sensitivity and 72% to 80% specificity; some 13 predicted patients were CT-confirmed with GO in a median of approximately six months. Most expanded thyroid clonotypes with a frequency above 0.001 also appeared in blood, which suggests that blood repertoires may reflect the immune response in the thyroid. In cross-validation, the 13-signature model distinguished ophthalmopathy from stable hyperthyroidism with around 90% sensitivity and 81.08% specificity, while in the test set the corresponding values were about 80% and 75%.

This clonotype has a single count. Its antigen is currently not known. Per-base quality was not reported, and no clone a single base away is much larger than it. A single read makes a weak case. The source material was peripheral blood. This TCR was sampled from an adult man with Graves' ophthalmopathy.

The DNA reads TGTGCCAGCAGCTTAATCGGCCCCAATCAGCCCCAGCATTTT. This translates into CASSLIGPNQPQHF. The rearranged chain carries TRBV7-2 and TRBJ1-5; the D segment cannot be called with confidence. The CDR3 sequence holds 14 residues, the cysteine and phenylalanine included. Of the read, only the CDR3 DNA is kept; its 42 bases are in frame from base 1. According to the germline V gene, CDR1 reads SGHTA and CDR2 reads FQGNSA. Trimming takes 2 bases from V and 3 bases from J, and the germline ends sit 8 bases apart.